This TCR beta chain was documented in a study of technical replicates of blood from a handful of donors (dated by TCRdb to the late 2010s). The library was obtained by the immunoSEQ multiplex PCR assay. Entries here come from immuneACCESS through TCRdb and include only in-frame sequences with V and J called. Some clones fail to appear in such tables; in the studies checked, an unresolved V gene covers under half of the shortfall, and the cause of the remainder is unknown. A total of about 70,000 clones appear in this sample, roughly 86% of them only once. The top ten clones comprise roughly 5.1% of the sample. Regarding this clone: Its antigen is not yet known. Nothing much larger sits one base from this clone, and base qualities are not available.

The CDR3 starts with the cysteine, ends with the phenylalanine, and has 13 residues. The retained sequence is limited to the CDR3, 39 bases, with the frame set at the first base. CDR1 and CDR2 are drawn from the germline V gene: SNHLY, FYNNEI. V lost 7 bases and J lost 2 bases, and the count of bases not matched to a germline gene is 2. The sequenced sample was PBMCs. This TCR came from a human donor in good health. Some clones in this sample may be carry-over from other donors' samples. The sequence links TRBV2 to TRBJ2-3, with TRBD2 identical over 8 junction bases. The bases are TGTGCCAGCAACGGGGGGGACACAGATACGCAGTATTTT. Its product reads: CASNGGDTDTQYF. Reference TRBV2 and TRBJ2-3 genes cover what lies past the CDR3, so the full variable domain is EPEVTQTPSHQVTQMGQEVILRCVPISNHLYFYWYRQILGQKVEFLVSFYNNEISEKSEIFDDQFSVERPDGSNFTLKIRSTKLEDSAMYFCASNGGDTDTQYFGPGTRLTVL.